This is a list of T cell receptor beta chains from one sample in a study of T cell repertoires in cytomegalovirus infection. TCRdb re-derived calls from the reads in MiXCR, one entry per CDR3 protein. Here the sample spans under 250,000 distinct CDR3 sequences, approximately 13% being singletons. Sequencing was done on a sample of PBMCs. All receptors derive from a human donor in good health (CMV status not recorded). Some clones in this sample may be carry-over from other donors' samples. The CDR3 runs from the conserved cysteine through the conserved F or W. Fields, in order: clone size, J gene, D gene, V gene, CDR3 DNA, CDR3 protein. The D gene is left open where the match is weak. Clone size, where shown, is once, few, many, or a class for clones that have expanded.

>NA|TRBJ1-1|NA|TRBV7-3
TGTGCCAGCAGCCCGGGGGGGACCCACACTGAAGCTTTCTTT
CASSPGGTHTEAFF
>NA|TRBJ2-2|NA|TRBV4-2
TGTGCCAGCAGCCAAGATCCTTCCGGGAACACCGGGGAGCTGTTTTTT
CASSQDPSGNTGELFF
>many|TRBJ1-6|NA|TRBV7-9
TGTGCCAGCAGCCTTATTAATTCACCCCTCCACTTT
CASSLINSPLHF
>many|TRBJ2-5|NA|TRBV7-2
TGTGCCAGCACCCTGGGTGGGGCTGAGACCCAGTACTTC
CASTLGGAETQYF
>many|TRBJ1-1|NA|TRBV7-9
TGTGCCAGCAGCTTTTTGACAGGTTACACTGAAGCTTTCTTT
CASSFLTGYTEAFF
>many|TRBJ1-5|TRBD1|TRBV19
TGTGCCAGTAGTATAGTGAGGGGGCCGGGCAATCAGCCCCAGCATTTT
CASSIVRGPGNQPQHF
>few|TRBJ2-7|TRBD1|TRBV3-1
TGTGCCAGCAGCCAAGCGGGGACAGGGTACGGCGAGCAGTACTTC
CASSQAGTGYGEQYF
>many|TRBJ2-3|TRBD1|TRBV7-2
TGTGCCAGCACCGGACAGGGGGGCACAGATACGCAGTATTTT
CASTGQGGTDTQYF
>NA|TRBJ2-5|NA|TRBV20-1
TGCAGTGCTAGATCTACTAGTGTACAGACCCAGTACTTC
CSARSTSVQTQYF
>few|TRBJ2-2|TRBD1|TRBV6-2/TRBV6-3
TGTGCCAGCAGACAGGGGTCCGGGGAGCTGTTTTTT
CASRQGSGELFF
>NA|TRBJ1-1|NA|TRBV29-1
TGCAGCGTTGGTCCGGGTCTAACTGAAGCTTTCTTT
CSVGPGLTEAFF
>few|TRBJ2-7|NA|TRBV20-1
TGCAGTGCTAGAGGGACACAATACGAGCAGTACTTC
CSARGTQYEQYF
>NA|TRBJ1-2|NA|TRBV13
TGTGCCAGCAGCCTAACCCCTGGGGGCTACACCTTC
CASSLTPGGYTF
>NA|TRBJ2-3|TRBD2|TRBV5-4
TGTGCCAGCAGCTTGGGACTAGCGGGAGACGCAGATACGCAGTATTTT
CASSLGLAGDADTQYF
>many|TRBJ2-5|NA|TRBV6-2/TRBV6-3
TGTGCCAGCTACGGCTTCAGAGAGACCCAGTACTTC
CASYGFRETQYF
>NA|TRBJ1-1|NA|TRBV29-1
TGCAGCGTTCGCGGGACTCCGAACACTGAAGCTTTCTTT
CSVRGTPNTEAFF
>NA|TRBJ2-5|TRBD2|TRBV5-1
TGCGCCAGCAGGGTTAGCGGGGGGTACCAAGAGACCCAGTACTTC
CASRVSGGYQETQYF
>many|TRBJ2-6|NA|TRBV5-6
TGTGCCAGCAGCCTTCGGACGAGGCTCTCTGGGGCCAACGTCCTGACTTTC
CASSLRTRLSGANVLTF
>many|TRBJ2-6|NA|TRBV7-2
TGTGCCAGCAGCACACAGTCAGCGACCTCTGGGGCCAACGTCCTGACTTTC
CASSTQSATSGANVLTF
>many|TRBJ2-1|TRBD2|TRBV4-1
TGCGCCAGCAGTCAAGACTCGACACGGGGGGACGCTTCGCATGAGCAGTTCTTC
CASSQDSTRGDASHEQFF
>many|TRBJ2-6|NA|TRBV2
TGTGCCAGCAGTGTTAGGACGGCTCGCTCTGGGGCCAACGTCCTGACTTTC
CASSVRTARSGANVLTF
>NA|TRBJ2-7|NA|TRBV10-3
TGTGCCATCAGTGAGGGGGTTGGCAAACCCGAGCAGTACTTC
CAISEGVGKPEQYF
>many|TRBJ1-5|NA|TRBV7-2
TGTGCCAGCAGCTTAGTAGGACAGTTCTTTCAGCCCCAGCATTTT
CASSLVGQFFQPQHF
>many|TRBJ2-1|TRBD1|TRBV7-2
TGTGCCAGCAGCAAAGGACAGGAGAACAATGAGCAGTTCTTC
CASSKGQENNEQFF
>many|TRBJ2-1|NA|TRBV11-3
TGTGCCAGCAGCCGGCGTGGATACGAGCAGTTCTTC
CASSRRGYEQFF
>many|TRBJ1-4|NA|TRBV7-2
TGTGCCAGCAGCTTAGGAGGGCCGGGGGAAAAACTGTTTTTT
CASSLGGPGEKLFF
>few|TRBJ2-1|TRBD2|TRBV7-9
TGTGCCAGCAGCTCTAGCGGGGGGGATTATCATGAGCAGTTCTTC
CASSSSGGDYHEQFF
>NA|TRBJ1-3|NA|TRBV4-2
TGTGCCATCAGCCAAGTCCCGGGGGGGGTTTCTGGAAACACCATATATTTT
CAISQVPGGVSGNTIYF
>many|TRBJ2-7|NA|TRBV7-2
TGTGCCAGCAGCTCCCTTTGGGGTAGGTCCGAGCAGTACTTC
CASSSLWGRSEQYF
>few|TRBJ2-1|TRBD2|TRBV4-3
TGCGCCAGCAGCGGCGGGGGGAGAAGCTCCTACAATGAGCAGTTCTTC
CASSGGGRSSYNEQFF
>many|TRBJ1-4|TRBD1|TRBV6-1
TGTGCCAGCAGTGGGAACTCGGGACAGCTTAATGAAAAACTGTTTTTT
CASSGNSGQLNEKLFF
>NA|TRBJ2-7|TRBD1|TRBV28
TGTGCCAGCAGTTTATCTGGACAGGGGGTATCGGGTGAGCAGTACTTC
CASSLSGQGVSGEQYF
>few|TRBJ2-1|NA|TRBV10-3
TGTGCCATCAGCGCCCAGGGGCAGGTGCGGGAAAGGAGCTCCTACAATGAGCAGTTCTTC
CAISAQGQVRERSSYNEQFF
>many|TRBJ2-7|TRBD2|TRBV28
TGTGCCAGCAGCAGACTAGCTCCCCACGAGCAGTACTTC
CASSRLAPHEQYF
>few|TRBJ1-4|NA|TRBV5-1
TGCGCCAGCAGCTTGCAACCGGGGAAGAATGAAAAACTGTTTTTT
CASSLQPGKNEKLFF
>few|TRBJ1-5|NA|TRBV10-3
TGTGCCATCAGTGGGCCCGGGGGCAATCAGCCCCAGCATTTT
CAISGPGGNQPQHF
>few|TRBJ2-7|NA|TRBV11-3
TGTGCCAGCAGCTTGGCGGGATTCGTTCTGGACGAGCAGTACTTC
CASSLAGFVLDEQYF
>few|TRBJ1-5|TRBD1|TRBV28
TGTGCCAGCAGTTCCGGGACAGGGCCCCAGCCCCAGCATTTT
CASSSGTGPQPQHF
>few|TRBJ1-5|TRBD1|TRBV4-2
TGTGCCAGCAGCCAAGAGGCAGGGGGTGAATATCAGCCCCAGCATTTT
CASSQEAGGEYQPQHF
>NA|TRBJ2-5|TRBD1|TRBV3-1
TGTGCCAGCAGCCAAGACTCCGGGACAGGGGGTGAGACCCAGTACTTC
CASSQDSGTGGETQYF
>NA|TRBJ2-2|TRBD1|TRBV7-9
TGTGCCAGCAACTGGGCAGGGGGTGCCGGGGAGCTGTTTTTT
CASNWAGGAGELFF
>few|TRBJ2-2|TRBD2|TRBV2
TGTGCCAGCAGTGGGACTAGCGGAGGTCCCGGGGAGCTGTTTTTT
CASSGTSGGPGELFF
>few|TRBJ2-3|NA|TRBV2
TGTGCCAGCAGTGTGGTCAGGGCCCCGCAGTATTTT
CASSVVRAPQYF
>many|TRBJ1-5|NA|TRBV20-1
TGCAGTGCTAGGGGAGATAGCAATCAGCCCCAGCATTTT
CSARGDSNQPQHF
>many|TRBJ2-7|TRBD1|TRBV7-2
TGTGCCAGCCAACGGGACAGAGACTACGAGCAGTACTTC
CASQRDRDYEQYF